The next 4 T cell receptor beta chains were all read from a single sample in a study of blood T cell repertoires in COVID-19. Here immunoSEQ multiplex PCR was the method, and the copy in TCRdb shows in-frame clones only, minus some. Here the sample spans 300,000 or so clones, roughly 90% being singletons. Sequencing was done on a sample of PBMCs or T cells enriched from blood (not recorded which). These receptor sequences come from a woman aged 50 to 65 who had been exposed to COVID-19.

The CDR3: CASTSIQGVSNQPQHF. CDR3 sequence (DNA): TGTGCCAGTACATCCATACAGGGGGTCAGCAATCAGCCCCAGCATTTT. This chain joins TRBV19 and TRBJ1-5, with 8 positions matching TRBD1. V lost 7 bases and J lost 1; bases outside the gene matches: 9. The CDR3 has 16 residues. The germline V gene encodes CDR1 LNHDA and CDR2 SQIVND (reference sequence).

CDR3 sequence (DNA): TGTGCCAGCAGCGGCCATAGCAACACTGAAGCTTTCTTT. This gives the protein CASSGHSNTEAFF. The chain employs TRBV9 and TRBJ1-1; no firm D call. In germline, CDR1 is SGDLS, CDR2 YYNGEE. The CDR3 spans 13 residues. V lost 3 bases and J 2 bases, leaving 8 bases between the germline ends.

J is TRBJ1-1 and V is TRBV6-5; D unclear. The V end was cut by 2 bases, the J end by 0 bases, with 4 bases between. In germline, CDR1 is MNHEY, CDR2 SVGAGI. The CDR3 consists of 13 residues. CDR3 nucleotides: TGTGCCAGCAGTTACCATTTGAACACTGAAGCTTTCTTT. This gives the protein CASSYHLNTEAFF.

There are a few counts of this clone. The rearrangement links TRBV27 to TRBJ2-6; 11 nucleotides line up with TRBD1. Germline values: CDR1 MNHEY, CDR2 SMNVEV (reference sequence). V dropped 1 base and J dropped 1; count of bases not matched to a gene: 9. The CDR3 is 20 residues long. The CDR3 coding sequence is TGTGCCAGCAGTTTATTTGGGACAGGGGGAGGAAGATCTGGGGCCAACGTCCTGACTTTC. Translating gives CASSLFGTGGGRSGANVLTF.